Following are 29 T cell receptor beta chains from one sample sequenced in a study of T-cell memory formation after mild COVID-19 (dated by TCRdb to the early 2020s). Receptors were amplified or captured by 5' RACE. Instrument used: Illumina NovaSeq 6000. The public reads were reprocessed in TCRdb via fastp at Q25 and MiXCR, keeping in-frame beta chains. Each CDR3 protein appears once, grouped with its most common genes and DNA. The sample yields roughly 610,000 distinct CDR3 sequences; around a sixth were counted once. Clones ranked in the top ten supply 8.1% of the sample. Specimen: PBMCs or a T cell subset sorted from them (not recorded which). The receptors here all came from an adult woman who had mild COVID-19 (a few samples of this study predate the infection). The sample titles of this study are shuffled in the database, so cell type and time point are left out; the donor was told from shared clones.

The J gene is TRBJ1-1, the V gene TRBV7-9, with a possible D match to TRBD1 (5 bases). Trimming stripped 3 bases from V and 1 base from J, with 12 bases between. This CDR3 has 15 amino acids. Germline CDR1 and CDR2: SEHNR and FQNEAQ (reference sequence). CDR3 in amino acids: CASSFHPQGNTEAFF. In DNA, the CDR3 is TGTGCCAGCAGCTTCCATCCCCAGGGGAACACTGAAGCTTTCTTT.

This clonotype was detected ten times or more. V gene TRBV27 combines with J gene TRBJ2-1; D is possibly TRBD2 (6 bases). This CDR3 comprises 12 residues. The ends were cut back, 9 bases at V and 4 bases at J, with 10 bases in the middle. Germline CDR1 and CDR2: MNHEY and SMNVEV (reference sequence). In nucleotides, the CDR3 is TGTGCCAGTGGCCGGGGGTACAATGAGCAGTTCTTC. Translating gives CASGRGYNEQFF.

This chain links TRBV10-3 with TRBJ1-5; 7 nucleotides align to TRBD1. The junction had 5 bases not matched to a gene; V was cut back by 0 bases and J by 9 bases. The CDR3 has 14 amino acids. The V gene's germline CDR1 is ENHRY and CDR2 SYGVKD. CDR3 sequence: CAISESRGSSPQHF. CDR3 nucleotides: TGTGCCATCAGTGAGTCCAGGGGGTCATCGCCCCAGCATTTT.

This clonotype was observed a single time. This rearrangement joins TRBV3-1 to TRBJ1-2, with TRBD1 matching 10 bases. Germline V gene lookup returns CDR1 LGHDT and CDR2 YNNKEL (reference sequence). Losses at the gene ends were 4 bases for V and 7 bases for J; bases not matched to a gene: 12. The CDR3 spans 16 residues. The CDR3 DNA sequence: TGTGCCAGCAGCCCAAGCGGGGGACAGGGGAGACGTGGCTACACCTTC. Its translation: CASSPSGGQGRRGYTF.

V is TRBV24-1 and J is TRBJ1-2; D might be TRBD1 (5 bases). Looked up from germline, CDR1 is KGHDR and CDR2 is SFDVKD. Trimming took 7 bases from V and 5 from J, leaving 16 bases between them. The CDR3 totals 14 residues. CDR3 in DNA: TGTGCCACCAGCCCCGACAGCAAACCGTATGGCTACACCTTC. Its translation is CATSPDSKPYGYTF.

This rearrangement joins TRBV20-1 to TRBJ2-7, with TRBD1 matching over 9 bases. In germline, CDR1 is DFQATT, CDR2 SNEGSKA (reference sequence). V shed 6 bases, J shed 4 bases, and the junction held 7 bases outside the gene matches. CDR3 size: 13 residues. CDR3 protein: CSARTGETYEQYF. CDR3 nucleotides: TGCAGTGCCCGGACAGGGGAAACGTACGAGCAGTACTTC.

The chain couples TRBV9 to TRBJ2-7; D gene uncertain. From germline, CDR1 is SGDLS and CDR2 YYNGEE. Trimming took off 4 bases at V and 0 bases at J, with 14 bases between the two ends. CDR3 length equals 15 residues. The CDR3 DNA reads TGTGCCAGCAGCCCTACCGACTGGAGCTCCTACGAGCAGTACTTC. This translates into CASSPTDWSSYEQYF.

The rearrangement links TRBV4-2 to TRBJ2-3, with 7 nucleotides matching TRBD2. Looked up from germline, CDR1 is LGHNA and CDR2 is YNFKEQ. CDR3 length: 16 amino acids. Trimming removed 4 bases from V and 7 bases from J; junction bases left unmatched: 14. The CDR3 nucleotides read TGTGCCAGCAGCCCCCAGTCCTGGAGGGAGGGAAATACGCAGTATTTT. Translating gives CASSPQSWREGNTQYF.

This clonotype showed up just a few times. The chain has TRBV6-5 and TRBJ2-1, with TRBD2 identical over 8 bases. J gave up 7 bases and V 0 bases, and 5 bases lay outside the gene matches. CDR1 is MNHEY, CDR2 SVGAGI, per germline. CDR3 length equals 15 residues. The CDR3 nucleotides read TGTGCCAGCAGTTACTCGATCAGCGGGGGTAATGAGCAGTTCTTC. This gives the protein CASSYSISGGNEQFF.

The chain employs TRBV15 and TRBJ2-2; 10 positions match TRBD1. This CDR3 has 16 residues. Per the germline V gene, CDR1 is LNHNV and CDR2 is YYDKDF (reference sequence). With 3 bases clipped from V and 3 bases from J, the junction kept 4 bases outside the gene matches. In DNA, the CDR3 is TGTGCCACCAGCAGTGGGACAGGGGTCTACACCGGGGAGCTGTTTTTT. This sequence encodes CATSSGTGVYTGELFF.

V and J are TRBV29-1 and TRBJ1-5; D is unresolved. The V gene lost 0 bases and the J gene lost 0 bases, with 6 bases spanning the gap. Germline V lookup: CDR1 SQVTM, CDR2 ANQGSEA. CDR3 length: 14 amino acids. The CDR3 DNA follows: TGCAGCGTTGAAGATGGAGATAGCAATCAGCCCCAGCATTTT. Translating gives CSVEDGDSNQPQHF.

This clonotype was picked up a small number of times. This chain connects TRBV5-5 to TRBJ2-7, with a possible D match to TRBD2 (6 bases). In germline, CDR1 is SGHKS, CDR2 YYEKEE (reference sequence). V shed 0 bases and J shed 3 bases, with 13 bases lying between them. This CDR3 spans 15 amino acids. CDR3 DNA sequence: TGTGCCAGCAGCTTGGAATTAGCGGACCGCTACGAGCAGTACTTC. This sequence encodes CASSLELADRYEQYF.

This chain connects TRBV7-9 to TRBJ1-4; D gene unclear. The CDR3 extends over 15 amino acids. Germline CDR1 is SEHNR and CDR2 is FQNEAQ (reference sequence). Deletions cut 2 bases from V and 3 bases from J, with 10 bases between. The DNA for the CDR3 is TGTGCCAGCAGCTTATTGCGGGAAGCTAATGAAAAACTGTTTTTT. It is translated as CASSLLREANEKLFF.

The V gene is TRBV6-6, the J gene TRBJ2-3, with TRBD2 identical over 12 bases. The CDR3 runs 15 residues. The J segment lost 6 bases and the V segment lost 4 bases, leaving 5 bases of the junction unmatched. In germline, CDR1 is MNHNY, CDR2 SVGAGI (reference sequence). The CDR3 nucleotides read TGTGCCAGCAGTTTACTAGCGGGGGGTGTCGATACGCAGTATTTT. Residues: CASSLLAGGVDTQYF.

The genes are TRBV7-8 and TRBJ1-1, with D unclear. CDR1 and CDR2 from the germline V gene are SGHVS and FQNEAQ. This CDR3 is built from 13 residues. V lost 5 bases, J lost 5 bases, and 12 bases lay in between. The CDR3 reads CASSPPAGTEAFF. In DNA form, the CDR3 reads TGTGCCAGCAGCCCCCCGGCGGGGACTGAAGCTTTCTTT.

This clonotype was detected only a few times. This chain uses TRBV12-3 or TRBV12-4 with TRBJ1-1; the match to TRBD1 covers 11 bases. The CDR3 is 16 residues long. With V trimmed by 3 bases and J by 7 bases, 10 bases remained unmatched. The CDR3 nucleotides read TGTGCCAGCAGTTTTAGGGCCCCGGGACAGGGGGGTGAAGCTTTCTTT. This sequence encodes CASSFRAPGQGGEAFF.

This clonotype was detected many times. This could be a read error, since a much larger clone is one nucleotide away. The rearrangement joins TRBV4-1 to TRBJ2-3; D unclear. CDR3 length: 13 residues. Germline values: CDR1 MGHRA, CDR2 YSYEKL. Deletions cut 2 bases from V and 6 bases from J, with 9 bases between. CDR3 sequence (DNA): TGCGCCAGCAGCCAACCTACCGGGGATACGCAGTATTTT. Translation gives CASSQPTGDTQYF.

This clonotype turned up a few times. V and J are TRBV7-9 and TRBJ2-6, with D perhaps assigned TRBD1 or TRBD2 (5 bases each). The CDR3 covers 17 residues. The V gene lost 4 bases and the J gene lost 0 bases, with 13 bases spanning the gap. Germline lookup yields CDR1 SEHNR and CDR2 FQNEAQ (reference sequence). CDR3 sequence (DNA): TGTGCCAGCAGCTCGTCGGGGCGGAGCTCTGGGGCCAACGTCCTGACTTTC. As protein: CASSSSGRSSGANVLTF.

This chain links TRBV7-2 with TRBJ2-5; 8 bases line up with TRBD2. From germline, CDR1 is SGHTA and CDR2 FQGNSA. This CDR3 contains 18 residues. J was trimmed by 5 bases and V by 3 bases; bases with no gene match: 17. CDR3 in amino acids: CASSFSGTSFLGSETQYF. The CDR3 DNA reads TGTGCCAGCAGCTTTTCTGGGACTAGTTTCCTCGGGTCGGAGACCCAGTACTTC.

This chain links TRBV2 with TRBJ1-4, with D tentatively TRBD1 (5 bases). The CDR3 sequence is 13 residues long. Trimming took 6 bases from V and 13 from J, leaving 18 bases between them. The germline gives CDR1 SNHLY, CDR2 FYNNEI. The CDR3 bases are TGTGCCAGCAGATCCATTGTATGGGGGTCACTGTTTTTT. This sequence encodes CASRSIVWGSLFF. The whole variable domain, remainder taken from reference TRBV2 and TRBJ1-4, is EPEVTQTPSHQVTQMGQEVILRCVPISNHLYFYWYRQILGQKVEFLVSFYNNEISEKSEIFDDQFSVERPDGSNFTLKIRSTKLEDSAMYFCASRSIVWGSLFFGSGTQLSVL.

The chain carries TRBV7-9 and TRBJ2-3; no clear D gene. The CDR3 runs 13 residues. V was pared by 2 bases and J by 2 bases, with 5 bases between. Looked up from germline, CDR1 is SEHNR and CDR2 is FQNEAQ (reference sequence). The CDR3: CASSLMATDTQYF. DNA of the CDR3: TGTGCCAGCAGCTTAATGGCCACAGATACGCAGTATTTT.

The rearrangement joins TRBV14 to TRBJ1-2, with D unresolved. Trimming pared 0 bases from V and 0 bases from J, leaving 17 bases between. The CDR3 is 18 amino acids. Germline CDR1 reads SGHDN; CDR2 reads FVKESK. The CDR3, as DNA: TGTGCCAGCAGCCAAGATTGGGCGTACTTCCGAGCTAACTATGGCTACACCTTC. Translating gives CASSQDWAYFRANYGYTF.

This clonotype occurred a few times. This rearrangement joins TRBV20-1 to TRBJ2-2, with a tentative D call TRBD2 (6 bases). Trimming removed 6 bases at V and 3 bases at J, with 20 bases between. This CDR3 is 16 amino acids long. CDR1 is DFQATT, CDR2 SNEGSKA, per germline (reference sequence). The chain's CDR3 is CSAPLGGGPHTGELFF. The CDR3 nucleotides are TGCAGTGCCCCCTTGGGGGGAGGCCCCCACACCGGGGAGCTGTTTTTT.

This clonotype was seen only a few times. CDR3 DNA sequence: TGTGCCAGCATAGGGGTCCTAAGGCTCCCCTACGAGCAGTACTTC. It codes for CASIGVLRLPYEQYF. The chain is built from TRBV6-2 or TRBV6-3 and TRBJ2-7; possibly TRBD1 for D (5 bases). The CDR3 runs 15 residues. Germline values: CDR1 MNHEY, CDR2 SVGEGT. Trimming took off 7 bases at V and 2 bases at J, with 18 bases between the two ends.

V and J are TRBV4-3 and TRBJ2-1; D gene ambiguous. The CDR3 sequence is 16 residues long. CDR1 and CDR2 (germline): LGHNA, YSLEER. Between the trimmed V and J ends, which lost 1 base and 10 bases, there was a span of 20 bases. The CDR3 DNA follows: TGCGCCAGCAGCCAAGCCGCAGGTCGAAGGCTAGGCGAGCAGTTCTTC. Amino acid sequence: CASSQAAGRRLGEQFF.

This chain joins TRBV5-4 and TRBJ2-2; the match to TRBD1 covers 7 bases. Germline loops: CDR1 SGHNT, CDR2 YYREEE (reference sequence). Germline trimming cut 3 bases from V and 1 base from J; bases unmatched to any gene: 3. CDR3 size: 15 residues. CDR3 amino acids: CASSSGQLNTGELFF. CDR3 nucleotides: TGTGCCAGCAGCTCGGGACAGTTGAACACCGGGGAGCTGTTTTTT.

CDR3 residues: CATSREVDYTREPQHF. In nucleotides, the CDR3 is TGTGCCACCAGCCGCGAGGTGGATTATACTAGGGAGCCCCAGCATTTT. This rearrangement joins TRBV15 to TRBJ1-5; the D is unclear. The CDR3 sequence is 16 residues long. In germline, CDR1 is LNHNV, CDR2 YYDKDF (reference sequence). Trimming took off 5 bases at V and 8 bases at J, with 22 bases between the two ends.

This clonotype appeared a few times. The V gene is TRBV30, the J gene TRBJ2-1, with D possibly matching TRBD2 (5 bases). There are 12 residues in the CDR3. Trimming pared 0 bases from V and 8 bases from J, leaving 8 bases between. Per the germline V gene, CDR1 is GTSNPN and CDR2 is SVGIG (reference sequence). The CDR3 nucleotides are TGTGCCTGGAGTGTACGCGGGTATGAGCAGTTCTTC. Amino acids: CAWSVRGYEQFF.

The rearrangement joins TRBV11-2 to TRBJ2-2, with 11 bases lining up with TRBD2. This CDR3 is 16 amino acids long. Germline-derived CDR1 and CDR2 are SGHAT and FQNNGV. Germline trimming cut 5 bases from V and 0 bases from J; bases unmatched to any gene: 2. The DNA for the CDR3 is TGTGCCAGCAGCCCTAGCGGGAGGCCGAACACCGGGGAGCTGTTTTTT. Translation: CASSPSGRPNTGELFF.